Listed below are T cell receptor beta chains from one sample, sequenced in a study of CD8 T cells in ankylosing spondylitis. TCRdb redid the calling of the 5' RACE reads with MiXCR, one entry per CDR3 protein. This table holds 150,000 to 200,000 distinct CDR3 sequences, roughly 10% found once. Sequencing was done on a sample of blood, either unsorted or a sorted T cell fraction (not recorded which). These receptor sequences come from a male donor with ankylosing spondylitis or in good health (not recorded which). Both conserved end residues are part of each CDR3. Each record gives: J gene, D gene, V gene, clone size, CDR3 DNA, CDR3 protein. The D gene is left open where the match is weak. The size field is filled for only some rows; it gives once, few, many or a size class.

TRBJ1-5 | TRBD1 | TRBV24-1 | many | TGTGCCACCAGTTCGGACAGGGGGAGTCAGCCCCAGCATTTT | CATSSDRGSQPQHF
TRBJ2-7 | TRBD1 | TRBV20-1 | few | TGCAGTGCTCGATTTACAGGGGAGCGACTCGAGCAGTACTTC | CSARFTGERLEQYF
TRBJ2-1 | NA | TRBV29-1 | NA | TGCAGCGTTTTAATACTAGCAGTGCCCTACAATGAGCAGTTCTTC | CSVLILAVPYNEQFF
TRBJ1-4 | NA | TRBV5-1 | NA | TGCGCCAGCAGATCTGAAGTAAAACTGTTTTTT | CASRSEVKLFF
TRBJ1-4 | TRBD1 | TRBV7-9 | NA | TGTGCCAGCAGCCCCCAGACAGGGGGATATGAAAAACTGTTTTTT | CASSPQTGGYEKLFF
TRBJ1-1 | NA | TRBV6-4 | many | TGTGCCAGCACTCCAAAGGGCACTGAAGCTTTCTTT | CASTPKGTEAFF
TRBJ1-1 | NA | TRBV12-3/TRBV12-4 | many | TGTGCCAGCAGTTTACTCCCACTTCTTAACAGAGCTACCGTTGAAGCTTTCTTT | CASSLLPLLNRATVEAFF
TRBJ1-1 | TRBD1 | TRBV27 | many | TGTGCCAGCGGACAGGGGGTGGACACTGAAGCTTTCTTT | CASGQGVDTEAFF
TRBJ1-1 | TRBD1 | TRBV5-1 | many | TGCGCCAGCAGCTTGGCGGGACAGGGGGTATGGACTGAAGCTTTCTTT | CASSLAGQGVWTEAFF
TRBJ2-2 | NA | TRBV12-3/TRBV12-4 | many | TGTGCCAGCGGTGCAGAAGGCACCGGGGAGCTGTTTTTT | CASGAEGTGELFF
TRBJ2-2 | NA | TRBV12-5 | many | TGTGCTAGTGGTTTCGACACCGGGGAGCTGTTTTTT | CASGFDTGELFF
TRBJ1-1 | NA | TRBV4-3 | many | TGCGCCAGCAGCCAAGGTTCGGGCTTGGGCACTGAAGCTTTCTTT | CASSQGSGLGTEAFF
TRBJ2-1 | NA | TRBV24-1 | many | TGTGCCACCAGTGGAGTCCGGGCAACCTACAATGAGCAGTTCTTC | CATSGVRATYNEQFF
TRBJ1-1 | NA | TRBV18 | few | TGTGCCAGCTCAATCCTGCGCCAACCTTCTACCAAGAACACTGAAGCTTTCTTT | CASSILRQPSTKNTEAFF
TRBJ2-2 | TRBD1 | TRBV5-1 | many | TGCGCCAGCAGCTTGGGTGACAGGGTCACCGGGGAGCTGTTTTTT | CASSLGDRVTGELFF
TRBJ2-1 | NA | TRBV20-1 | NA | TGCAGTGCTAGAGATGGGTGGGGATCGGACAATGAGCAGTTCTTC | CSARDGWGSDNEQFF
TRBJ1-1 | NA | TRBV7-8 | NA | TGTGCCAGCAGTGGGATGGTGGCAATGAACACTGAAGCTTTCTTT | CASSGMVAMNTEAFF
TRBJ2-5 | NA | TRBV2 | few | TGTGCCAGCAAAATACAAGGGACCCAGTACTTC | CASKIQGTQYF
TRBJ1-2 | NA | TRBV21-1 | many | TGTGCCAGCAGCTCATCTTCCGGGACGGATGGCTACACCTTC | CASSSSSGTDGYTF
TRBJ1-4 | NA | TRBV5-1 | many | TGCGCCAGCAGCTTGTCGGCACAAAATGAAAAACTGTTTTTT | CASSLSAQNEKLFF
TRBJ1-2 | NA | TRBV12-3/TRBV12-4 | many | TGTGCCAGCGCATTCTCACAGAGCGGCTACACCTTC | CASAFSQSGYTF
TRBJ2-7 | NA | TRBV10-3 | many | TGTGCCATCAGTGGAAGCTACTACGAGCAGTACTTC | CAISGSYYEQYF
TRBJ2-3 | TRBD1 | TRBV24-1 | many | TGTGCCACCCCGGGACAGGGCCAGAATTACACAGATACGCAGTATTTT | CATPGQGQNYTDTQYF
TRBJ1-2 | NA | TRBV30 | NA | TGTGCCTGGAGTTTAATGGCCTTATCTAAGATCAATGGCTACACCTTC | CAWSLMALSKINGYTF
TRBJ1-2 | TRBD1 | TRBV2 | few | TGTGCCAGCAGTGGACAGGGGGCCTCCTATGGCTACACCTTC | CASSGQGASYGYTF
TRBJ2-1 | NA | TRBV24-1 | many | TGTGCCACCAGTGATTTAAGGGACTCCACAGCCAATGAGCAGTTCTTC | CATSDLRDSTANEQFF
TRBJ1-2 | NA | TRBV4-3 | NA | TGCGCCAGCAGCCAAGCTTGGGAGGCCTGGGGGGACTATGGCTACACCTTC | CASSQAWEAWGDYGYTF
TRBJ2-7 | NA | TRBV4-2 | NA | TGTGCCAGCAGCCAGGAGCCCCCGAACAGGCCTCTTATCTACGAGCAGTACTTC | CASSQEPPNRPLIYEQYF
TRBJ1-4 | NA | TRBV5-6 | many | TGTGCCAGCAGCTTGACCGGATATACTAATGAAAAACTGTTTTTT | CASSLTGYTNEKLFF
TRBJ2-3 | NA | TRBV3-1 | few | TGTGCCAGCAGCCAAGTAAAACTACCCACAGATACGCAGTATTTT | CASSQVKLPTDTQYF
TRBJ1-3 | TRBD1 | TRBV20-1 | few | TGCAGTGCTAGTCGGACAGGGCAGGCGGCTGGAAACACCATATATTTT | CSASRTGQAAGNTIYF
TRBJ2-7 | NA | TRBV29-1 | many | TGCAGCGTCGGGGGAGGAGGCTCCTTCTACGAGCAGTACTTC | CSVGGGGSFYEQYF
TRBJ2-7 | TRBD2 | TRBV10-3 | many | TGTGCCATCAGTGGAGCGGGGGCGGACGAGCAGTACTTC | CAISGAGADEQYF
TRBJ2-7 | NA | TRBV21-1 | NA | TGTGCCAGCAGCGAAGCCCCACCAGGACTTCGCTACGAGCAGTACTTC | CASSEAPPGLRYEQYF
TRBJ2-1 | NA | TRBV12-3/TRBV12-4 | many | TGTGCCAGCAGAGGGGGCTCCTACAATGAGCAGTTCTTC | CASRGGSYNEQFF
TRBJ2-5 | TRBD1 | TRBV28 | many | TGTGCCAGCAGTTCTGGACAGGGGAAGGAGACCCAGTACTTC | CASSSGQGKETQYF
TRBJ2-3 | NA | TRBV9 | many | TGTGCCAGCAGCGTAGGAAGGGGATTAGCAGATACGCAGTATTTT | CASSVGRGLADTQYF
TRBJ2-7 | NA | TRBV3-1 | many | TGTGCCAGCAGCCAAGACCAGGGGGGCTTATACGAGCAGTACTTC | CASSQDQGGLYEQYF
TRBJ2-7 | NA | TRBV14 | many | TGTGCCAGCAGCCACTCGGGTGGAGGGTACGAGCAGTACTTC | CASSHSGGGYEQYF
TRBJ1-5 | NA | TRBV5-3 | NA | TGTGCCAGAAGCACTGAGGGGTCCAAGGGACAAGATAATCAGCCCCAGCATTTT | CARSTEGSKGQDNQPQHF
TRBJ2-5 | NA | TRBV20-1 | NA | TGCAGTGCCGAGCAGGGAGAGACCCAGTACTTC | CSAEQGETQYF
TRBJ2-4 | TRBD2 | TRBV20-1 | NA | TGCAGTGCTAGACGGACTAGTGATACAAACATTCAGTACTTC | CSARRTSDTNIQYF
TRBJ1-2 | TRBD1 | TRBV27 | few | TGTGCCAGCAGTCCCCAGGGACAGCGGAACTATGGCTACACCTTC | CASSPQGQRNYGYTF
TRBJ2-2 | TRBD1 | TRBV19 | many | TGTGCCAGTAGTTTCCGACAGGGGGCTGACGGGGAGCTGTTTTTT | CASSFRQGADGELFF
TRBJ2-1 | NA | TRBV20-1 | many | TGCAGTGCTAGAAGGCCCGACAATGAGCAGTTCTTC | CSARRPDNEQFF
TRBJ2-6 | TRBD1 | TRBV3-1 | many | TGTGCCAGCAGCCAAGCCTGGACAGGGACTGGGGCCAACGTCCTGACTTTC | CASSQAWTGTGANVLTF
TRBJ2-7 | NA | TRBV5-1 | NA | TGCGCCAGCAGCTTCCTCCACGGACCCTCCTACGAGCAGTACTTC | CASSFLHGPSYEQYF
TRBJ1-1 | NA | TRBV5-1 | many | TGCGCCAGCAGCTCCGGACAGACCCAACTCACTGAAGCTTTCTTT | CASSSGQTQLTEAFF
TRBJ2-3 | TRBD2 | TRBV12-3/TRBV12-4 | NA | TGTGCCAGCAGTCGTAGCGGGAACGCGCAGTATTTT | CASSRSGNAQYF
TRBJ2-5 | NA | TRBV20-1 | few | TGCAGTGCTAGAGATCAGGGAGCCGTTCAAGAGACCCAGTACTTC | CSARDQGAVQETQYF
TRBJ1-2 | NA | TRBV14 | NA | TGTGCCAGCAGCCTACCAGGGACGGTCGGCTACACCTTC | CASSLPGTVGYTF
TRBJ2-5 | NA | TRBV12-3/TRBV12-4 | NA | TGTGCCAGCAGTGGTACCCGGGAGCAAGAGACCCAGTACTTC | CASSGTREQETQYF
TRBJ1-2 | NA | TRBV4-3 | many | TGCGCCAGCAGCCAAGAAGGGTTGTATGGCTACACCTTC | CASSQEGLYGYTF
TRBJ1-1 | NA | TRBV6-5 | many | TGTGCCAGCAGTTACTCCAAACCCGACCCGGGGGAAGCTTTCTTT | CASSYSKPDPGEAFF
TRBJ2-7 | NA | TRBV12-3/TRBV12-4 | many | TGTGCCAGCAGTTTAACAGCCTACGAGCAGTACTTC | CASSLTAYEQYF
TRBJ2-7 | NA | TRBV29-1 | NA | TGCAGCGTTGCGGACATTCCCTACGAGCAGTACTTC | CSVADIPYEQYF
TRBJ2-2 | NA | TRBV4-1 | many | TGCGCCAGCAGCCGGGGGGACGCGAACACCGGGGAGCTGTTTTTT | CASSRGDANTGELFF
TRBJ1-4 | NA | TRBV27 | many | TGTGCCAGCAGACCTTCGGGGGGGCGACGTGAAAAACTGTTTTTT | CASRPSGGRREKLFF
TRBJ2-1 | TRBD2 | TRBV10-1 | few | TGCGCCACCTCGACCGGGACTAGACCTAATGAGCAGTTCTTC | CATSTGTRPNEQFF
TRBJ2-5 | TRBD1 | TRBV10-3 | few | TGTGCCACCACACAGGGGGCGGGCGAGACCCAGTACTTC | CATTQGAGETQYF